The clone carrying this T cell receptor beta chain was seen a handful of times. The target antigen is unknown. This entry comes from a study of T cells in Graves' hyperthyroidism and ophthalmopathy. Points from the study as a whole: Stable hyperthyroidism was separated from ophthalmopathy by a model based on 13 V-J features. Researchers found most expanded thyroid clonotypes above 0.001 in blood as well.

The definition of stable Graves' hyperthyroidism was no ophthalmopathy progression within 18 months. The study based diagnoses on clinical symptoms, serum thyroxine and TRAb, thyroid ultrasound and orbital computed tomography. TCR beta CDR3 sequences were amplified from RNA transcripts. An initial round of RT-PCR targeting the TCR CDR3 relied on the HTBI primer set. TCRdb called the multiplex PCR reads again in MiXCR, with one record for every CDR3 protein. The sample gives 800,000 or so distinct CDR3 sequences, 38% of which show up once; 7% to 10% is in the top ten. CDR3 length: 12 amino acids. V and J are TRBV12-3 or TRBV12-4 and TRBJ2-7, with D unresolved. Sequences were obtained from blood. The origin of this receptor is a man between 18 and 35 years old with Graves' hyperthyroidism. The CDR3 region has the DNA TGTGCTAGTGACCAGGACGGGTACGAGCAGTACTTC. Protein product: CASDQDGYEQYF.